This entry lists 5 T cell receptor beta chains sequenced from one sample in a study of CD8 T cells in ankylosing spondylitis. In TCRdb, the 5' RACE reads were re-called with MiXCR into one record per CDR3 protein. The sample has 250,000 or so distinct CDR3 sequences, 20% to 30% seen once. Sequencing was carried out using blood, either unsorted or a sorted T cell fraction (not recorded which). The receptors here all came from a male donor with ankylosing spondylitis or in good health (not recorded which).

This clonotype was seen a few times. The DNA for the CDR3 is TGCAGTGCTAGAGATCCACGGACAGGGTTTGATACGCAGTATTTT. Its protein is CSARDPRTGFDTQYF. V gene TRBV20-1 combines with J gene TRBJ2-3; 8 positions agree with TRBD1. This CDR3 is built from 15 residues. The junction had 8 bases not matched to a gene; V was cut back by 0 bases and J by 6 bases. The germline V gene encodes CDR1 DFQATT and CDR2 SNEGSKA (reference sequence).

The CDR3 loop reads CSARKGGEQFF. The CDR3, as DNA: TGCAGTGCTAGAAAAGGTGGTGAGCAGTTCTTC. The chain uses TRBV20-1 and TRBJ2-1; D is undetermined. The germline gives CDR1 DFQATT, CDR2 SNEGSKA (reference sequence). V was shortened by 2 bases and J by 9 bases, with 8 bases between the two germline ends. The CDR3 has 11 amino acids.

This clonotype was counted many times. This chain joins TRBV20-1 and TRBJ2-7, with TRBD1 as a possible D gene (8 bases). V was shortened by 5 bases and J by 3 bases, with 23 bases between the two germline ends. Germline V gene lookup returns CDR1 DFQATT and CDR2 SNEGSKA (reference sequence). The CDR3 contains 16 residues. The CDR3 nucleotides are TGCAGTGCTCGAACTAGGGGGGGGACAGGCAACTACGAGCAGTACTTC. Residues: CSARTRGGTGNYEQYF.

This clonotype was seen repeatedly, ten times or more. This chain links TRBV11-2 with TRBJ2-1, with D possibly being TRBD2 (6 bases). V lost 5 bases and J 3 bases, leaving 11 bases between the germline ends. CDR1 SGHAT and CDR2 FQNNGV come from the germline V gene. CDR3 length: 14 amino acids. The CDR3 loop is CASSGGMDYNEQFF. The CDR3 DNA reads TGTGCCAGCAGCGGGGGGATGGACTACAATGAGCAGTTCTTC. Variable domain in full (rest from reference TRBV11-2 and TRBJ2-1): EAGVAQSPRYKIIEKRQSVAFWCNPISGHATLYWYQQILGQGPKLLIQFQNNGVVDDSQLPKDRFSAERLKGVDSTLKIQPAKLEDSAVYLCASSGGMDYNEQFFGPGTRLTVL.

This clonotype was found many times. This chain connects TRBV5-1 to TRBJ1-6; 10 nucleotides align to TRBD1. The length of the CDR3 is 15 residues. J was trimmed by 6 bases and V by 4 bases; bases with no gene match: 4. The germline V gene encodes CDR1 SGHRS and CDR2 YFSETQ. The CDR3 region has the DNA TGCGCCAGCAGCACAAGGGACAGGGGTAATTCACCCCTCCACTTT. The encoded protein is CASSTRDRGNSPLHF.